These T cell receptor beta chains were read from a single sample in a study of blood T cell repertoires in COVID-19. Profiled with immunoSEQ multiplex PCR; TCRdb holds only in-frame clones, not every one. Among 75,000 to 85,000 clones listed, approximately 78% were seen once. Sample: peripheral blood. The receptor set was obtained from a human donor in a cohort sampled during active COVID-19. CDR3s include the opening cysteine and the closing phenylalanine or tryptophan. D genes are given only for firm matches. Not every row has a clone size; where given, it reads once, few, many or a size class.

D gene	J gene	V gene	clone size	CDR3 protein	CDR3 DNA
-	TRBJ2-7	TRBV7-9	-	CASRSEGYEQYF	TGTGCCAGCAGGTCGGAGGGTTACGAGCAGTACTTC
TRBD1	TRBJ2-7	TRBV6-5	-	CASSYSYGTGSEQYF	TGTGCCAGCAGTTACTCCTACGGGACAGGGTCCGAGCAGTACTTC
-	TRBJ2-5	TRBV29-1	-	CSAHHGETQYF	TGCAGCGCCCACCACGGGGAGACCCAGTACTTC
TRBD1	TRBJ2-7	TRBV4-3	-	CASSPGQGVSEQYF	TGCGCCAGCAGCCCGGGACAGGGGGTCTCAGAGCAGTACTTC
-	TRBJ2-7	TRBV3-1/TRBV3-2	-	CASSQTRGTTRTSYEQYF	TGTGCCAGCAGCCAAACCAGAGGTACAACCCGAACCTCCTACGAGCAGTACTTC
TRBD2	TRBJ2-7	TRBV11-3	-	CASSQPGLGGSEQYF	TGTGCCAGCAGCCAACCGGGACTAGGAGGCAGCGAGCAGTACTTC
TRBD1	TRBJ1-1	TRBV30	-	CAWGNRGGTEAFF	TGTGCCTGGGGAAACAGGGGTGGCACTGAAGCTTTCTTT
-	TRBJ2-7	TRBV19	-	CASKLAATGVYEQYF	TGTGCCAGTAAATTGGCGGCTACCGGAGTCTACGAGCAGTACTTC
-	TRBJ2-7	TRBV7-3	-	CASSRIASGTYEQYF	TGTGCCAGCAGCCGCATTGCCTCTGGCACCTACGAGCAGTACTTC
TRBD1	TRBJ1-1	TRBV18	-	CASSLTGGGQGTEAFF	TGTGCCAGCTCACTAACAGGGGGCGGGCAAGGCACTGAAGCTTTCTTT
-	TRBJ1-3	TRBV7-2	-	CASSLGRPGGRGNTIYF	TGTGCCAGCAGCTTAGGACGGCCGGGGGGACGGGGAAACACCATATATTTT
-	TRBJ2-7	TRBV12-3/TRBV12-4	-	CASTLDVGYEQYF	TGTGCCAGCACCTTAGACGTCGGGTACGAGCAGTACTTC
-	TRBJ2-7	TRBV5-1	-	CASSPPGGLTYEQYF	TGCGCCAGCAGCCCCCCTGGAGGGTTGACCTACGAGCAGTACTTC
-	TRBJ1-3	TRBV25-1	-	CASTPGLDSGNTIYF	TGTGCCAGCACTCCGGGACTGGACTCTGGAAACACCATATATTTT
-	TRBJ1-5	TRBV6-2/TRBV6-3	-	CASTPRRGTRLQPQHF	TGTGCCAGCACCCCGCGTCGGGGGACGCGATTGCAGCCCCAGCATTTT
TRBD1	TRBJ2-2	TRBV5-1	-	CASSYGQGKGAGELFF	TGCGCCAGCAGCTACGGACAGGGGAAGGGAGCCGGGGAGCTGTTTTTT
TRBD1	TRBJ2-7	TRBV5-1	once	CASSSRQGAYEQYF	TGCGCCAGCAGCTCACGACAGGGGGCCTACGAGCAGTACTTC
-	TRBJ2-3	TRBV11-2	-	CASCGFTADTQYF	TGTGCCTCCTGCGGCTTCACGGCAGATACGCAGTATTTT
-	TRBJ2-7	TRBV7-2	-	CASSLEVAGTYEQYF	TGTGCCAGCAGCTTAGAGGTGGCAGGGACCTACGAGCAGTACTTC
-	TRBJ1-1	TRBV7-9	-	CASSLDGTLNTEAFF	TGTGCCAGCAGCTTAGACGGGACACTGAACACTGAAGCTTTCTTT
-	TRBJ2-7	TRBV25-1	once	CASSDGEPQYF	TGTGCCAGCAGTGACGGAGAACCGCAGTACTTC
TRBD2	TRBJ2-7	TRBV7-3	-	CASSLFGSPGGYEQYF	TGTGCCAGCAGCTTATTTGGGAGCCCCGGGGGGTACGAGCAGTACTTC
TRBD2	TRBJ2-7	TRBV11-2	-	CASSSDIAGGYEQYF	TGTGCCAGCAGCTCCGACATAGCGGGGGGCTACGAGCAGTACTTC
-	TRBJ1-1	TRBV5-1	-	CASSLVADKTEAFF	TGCGCCAGCAGCTTGGTGGCAGATAAAACTGAAGCTTTCTTT
TRBD2	TRBJ2-2	TRBV5-1	-	CASSRPGGTTGELFF	TGCGCCAGCAGCCGCCCGGGGGGGACCACCGGGGAGCTGTTTTTT
TRBD1	TRBJ1-6	TRBV6-5	-	CASTDSGGRGPLHF	TGTGCCAGCACTGACTCAGGGGGCCGAGGACCCCTCCACTTT
TRBD2	TRBJ2-1	TRBV5-4	-	CASSWPERGGYNEQFF	TGTGCCAGCAGCTGGCCCGAGCGGGGGGGGTACAATGAGCAGTTCTTC
-	TRBJ2-3	TRBV5-8	-	CASSFRDTQYF	TGTGCCAGCAGCTTCCGGGATACGCAGTATTTT
-	TRBJ1-1	TRBV3-1/TRBV3-2	once	CASSQLRNTEAFF	TGTGCCAGCAGTCAACTAAGGAACACTGAAGCTTTCTTT
-	TRBJ1-1	TRBV11-1	-	CASSLGQRNTEAFF	TGTGCCAGCAGCCTGGGACAACGGAACACTGAAGCTTTCTTT
TRBD2	TRBJ2-5	TRBV6-5	few	CASSYQLGTSLETQYF	TGTGCCAGCAGTTACCAGCTCGGGACTAGTCTAGAGACCCAGTACTTC
-	TRBJ2-7	TRBV4-2	-	CASSQDWSGEQYF	TGTGCCAGCAGCCAAGATTGGAGCGGTGAGCAGTACTTC
-	TRBJ1-1	TRBV19	-	CASSLGHTEAFF	TGTGCCAGTAGTCTGGGGCACACTGAAGCTTTCTTT
TRBD1	TRBJ1-1	TRBV3-1/TRBV3-2	-	CASSLQGAHTEAFF	TGTGCCAGCAGCCTACAGGGGGCACACACTGAAGCTTTCTTT
-	TRBJ1-6	TRBV7-9	-	CASSPRQVQDSPLHF	TGTGCCAGCAGCCCCCGACAGGTCCAGGATTCACCCCTCCACTTT
TRBD2	TRBJ2-4	TRBV9	-	CASSVGPSGVSGIQYF	TGTGCCAGCAGCGTAGGGCCTAGCGGGGTTTCTGGCATTCAGTACTTC
TRBD1	TRBJ2-7	TRBV7-9	-	CASSRMRTGTNEQYF	TGTGCCAGCAGCCGGATGAGGACAGGCACCAACGAGCAGTACTTC
TRBD1	TRBJ1-2	TRBV7-9	-	CASSGRDREVVNYGYTF	TGTGCCAGCAGCGGCCGGGACAGGGAAGTAGTTAACTATGGCTACACCTTC
TRBD1	TRBJ2-3	TRBV7-3	-	CASSKDRGGADTQYF	TGTGCCAGCAGCAAGGACAGGGGAGGAGCGGATACGCAGTATTTT
-	TRBJ2-7	TRBV5-1	-	CASSLAGLPGEQYF	TGCGCCAGCAGCTTGGCTGGGCTCCCGGGGGAGCAGTACTTC
-	TRBJ2-1	TRBV4-1	-	CASSQDRVGKGNEQFF	TGCGCCAGCAGCCAAGATCGGGTGGGTAAGGGGAATGAGCAGTTCTTC
TRBD1	TRBJ1-1	TRBV18	-	CASSSSTGGETEAFF	TGTGCCAGCTCATCCTCGACAGGGGGCGAAACTGAAGCTTTCTTT
-	TRBJ1-5	TRBV5-8	once	CASSYTLSNQPQHF	TGTGCCAGCAGCTACACCTTGAGCAATCAGCCCCAGCATTTT
TRBD1	TRBJ1-2	TRBV28	-	CASSFLGQGIYGYTF	TGTGCCAGCAGTTTCTTGGGACAGGGGATCTATGGCTACACCTTC
-	TRBJ2-7	TRBV5-5	-	CASSALLQGRSSYEQYF	TGTGCCAGCAGCGCGTTACTACAGGGCCGCTCCTCCTACGAGCAGTACTTC
TRBD2	TRBJ2-5	TRBV13	-	CASSLASGGIETQYF	TGTGCCAGCAGCTTAGCTAGCGGGGGGATCGAGACCCAGTACTTC
-	TRBJ2-6	TRBV30	-	CAWRNNSGANVLTF	TGTGCCTGGAGAAATAACTCTGGGGCCAACGTCCTGACTTTC
-	TRBJ2-7	TRBV6-5	-	CASTGRGLHEQYF	TGTGCCAGCACGGGCAGGGGTCTCCACGAGCAGTACTTC
TRBD2	TRBJ2-1	TRBV3-1/TRBV3-2	once	CASSQARASGGFYNEQFF	TGTGCCAGCAGCCAAGCTCGGGCTAGCGGGGGGTTCTACAATGAGCAGTTCTTC